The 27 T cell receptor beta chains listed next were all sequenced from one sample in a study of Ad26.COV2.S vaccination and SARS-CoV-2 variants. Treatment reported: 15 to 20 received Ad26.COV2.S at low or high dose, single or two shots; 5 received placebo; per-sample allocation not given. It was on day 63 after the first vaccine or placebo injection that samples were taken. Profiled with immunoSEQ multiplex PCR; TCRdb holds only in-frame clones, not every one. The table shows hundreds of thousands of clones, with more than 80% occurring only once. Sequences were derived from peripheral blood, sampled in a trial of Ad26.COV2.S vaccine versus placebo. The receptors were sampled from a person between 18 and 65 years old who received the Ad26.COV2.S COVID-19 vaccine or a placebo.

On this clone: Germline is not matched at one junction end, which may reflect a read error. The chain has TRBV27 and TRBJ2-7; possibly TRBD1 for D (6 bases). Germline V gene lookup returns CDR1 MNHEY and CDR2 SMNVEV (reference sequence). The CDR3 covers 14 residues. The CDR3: CASSSAGVSFEQYF. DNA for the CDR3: TGTGCCAGCAGTTCGGCAGGGGTTTCCTTCGAGCAGTACTTC.

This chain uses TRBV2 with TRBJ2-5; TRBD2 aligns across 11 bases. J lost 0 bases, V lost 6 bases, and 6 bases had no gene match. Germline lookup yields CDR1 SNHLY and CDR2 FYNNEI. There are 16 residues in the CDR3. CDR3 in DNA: TGTGCCAGCAGGTTGACTAGCGGGGCTAACCAAGAGACCCAGTACTTC. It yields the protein CASRLTSGANQETQYF.

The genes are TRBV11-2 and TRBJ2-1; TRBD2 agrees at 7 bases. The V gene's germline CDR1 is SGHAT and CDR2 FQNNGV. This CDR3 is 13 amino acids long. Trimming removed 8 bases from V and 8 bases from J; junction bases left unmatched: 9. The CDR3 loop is CASRTPGRDEQFF. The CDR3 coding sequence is TGTGCCAGCCGCACCCCGGGGAGGGATGAGCAGTTCTTC.

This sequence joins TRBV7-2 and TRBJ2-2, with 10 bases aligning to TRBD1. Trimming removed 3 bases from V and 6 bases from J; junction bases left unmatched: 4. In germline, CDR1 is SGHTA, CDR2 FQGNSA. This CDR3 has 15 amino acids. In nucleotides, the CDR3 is TGTGCCAGCAGCTTCGCCGGACAGGGGGCCGGGGAGCTGTTTTTT. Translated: CASSFAGQGAGELFF.

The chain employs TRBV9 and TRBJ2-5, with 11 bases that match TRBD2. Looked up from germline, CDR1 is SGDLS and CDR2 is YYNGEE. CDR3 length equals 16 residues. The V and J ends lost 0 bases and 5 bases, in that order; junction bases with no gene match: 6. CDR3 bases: TGTGCCAGCAGCGTAGTGTTAGCGGGGGGGAAGGAGACCCAGTACTTC. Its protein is CASSVVLAGGKETQYF. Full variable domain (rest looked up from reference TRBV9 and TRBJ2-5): DSGVTQTPKHLITATGQRVTLRCSPRSGDLSVYWYQQSLDQGLQFLIQYYNGEERAKGNILERFSAQQFPDLHSELNLSSLELGDSALYFCASSVVLAGGKETQYFGPGTRLLVL.

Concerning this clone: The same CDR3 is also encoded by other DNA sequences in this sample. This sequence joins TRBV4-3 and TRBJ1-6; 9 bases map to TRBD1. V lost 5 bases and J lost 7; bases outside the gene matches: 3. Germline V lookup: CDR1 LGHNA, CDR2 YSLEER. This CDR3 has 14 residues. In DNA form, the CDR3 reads TGCGCCAGCAGCTTAGGACAGGGGAATTCACCCCTCCACTTT. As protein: CASSLGQGNSPLHF.

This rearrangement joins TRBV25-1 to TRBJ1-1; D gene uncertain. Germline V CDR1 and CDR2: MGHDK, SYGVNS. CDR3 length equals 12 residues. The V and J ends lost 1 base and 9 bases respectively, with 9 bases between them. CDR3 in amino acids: CASSELGFKAFF. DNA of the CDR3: TGTGCCAGCAGTGAATTGGGGTTTAAAGCTTTCTTT.

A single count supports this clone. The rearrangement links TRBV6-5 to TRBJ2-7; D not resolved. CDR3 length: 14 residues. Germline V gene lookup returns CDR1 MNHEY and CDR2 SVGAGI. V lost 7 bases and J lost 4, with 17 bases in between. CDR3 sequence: CASTTSAPRYEQYF. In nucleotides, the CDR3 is TGTGCCAGCACTACATCCGCGCCACGATACGAGCAGTACTTC.

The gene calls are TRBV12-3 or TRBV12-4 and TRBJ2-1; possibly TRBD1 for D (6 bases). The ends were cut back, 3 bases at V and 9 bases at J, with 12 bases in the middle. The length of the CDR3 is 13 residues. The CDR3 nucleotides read TGTGCCAGCAGTTTGCCAGGGGAAATTGAGCAGTTCTTC. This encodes CASSLPGEIEQFF.

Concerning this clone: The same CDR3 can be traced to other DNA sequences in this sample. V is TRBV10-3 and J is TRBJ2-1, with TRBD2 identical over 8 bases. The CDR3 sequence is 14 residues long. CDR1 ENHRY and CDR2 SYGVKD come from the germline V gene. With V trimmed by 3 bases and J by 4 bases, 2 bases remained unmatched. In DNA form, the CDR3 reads TGTGCCATCAGTGAATTAGCGGGGTACAATGAGCAGTTCTTC. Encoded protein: CAISELAGYNEQFF.

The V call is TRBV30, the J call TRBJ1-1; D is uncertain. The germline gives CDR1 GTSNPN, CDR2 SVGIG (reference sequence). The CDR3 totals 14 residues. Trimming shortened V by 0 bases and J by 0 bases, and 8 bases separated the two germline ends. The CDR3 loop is CAWSVLLLNTEAFF. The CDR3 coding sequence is TGTGCCTGGAGTGTACTTCTATTGAACACTGAAGCTTTCTTT. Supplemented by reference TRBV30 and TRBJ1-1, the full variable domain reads SQTIHQWPATLVQPVGSPLSLECTVEGTSNPNLYWYRQAAGRGLQLLFYSVGIGQISSEVPQNLSASRPQDRQFILSSKKLLLSDSGFYLCAWSVLLLNTEAFFGQGTRLTVV.

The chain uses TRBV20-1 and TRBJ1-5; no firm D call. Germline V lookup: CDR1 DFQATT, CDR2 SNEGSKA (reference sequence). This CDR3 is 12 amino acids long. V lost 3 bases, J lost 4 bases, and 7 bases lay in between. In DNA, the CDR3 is TGCAGTGCTAGTTGGCAGAATCAGCCCCAGCATTTT. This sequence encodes CSASWQNQPQHF.

DNA for the CDR3: TGTGCCAGCAGCTCCCCTGGGGAAAATGAGCAGTTCTTC. Amino acid sequence: CASSSPGENEQFF. V gene TRBV7-6 combines with J gene TRBJ2-1; D gene uncertain. Trimming stripped 4 bases from V and 7 bases from J, with 11 bases between. Germline V gene data show CDR1 as SGHVS and CDR2 as FNYEAQ. The CDR3 is 13 residues long.

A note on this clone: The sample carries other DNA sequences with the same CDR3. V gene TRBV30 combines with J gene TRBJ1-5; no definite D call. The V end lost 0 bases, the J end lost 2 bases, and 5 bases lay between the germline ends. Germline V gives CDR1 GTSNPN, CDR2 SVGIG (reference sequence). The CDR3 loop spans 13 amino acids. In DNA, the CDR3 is TGTGCCTGGAGTGTACGTCGCAATCAGCCCCAGCATTTT. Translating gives CAWSVRRNQPQHF. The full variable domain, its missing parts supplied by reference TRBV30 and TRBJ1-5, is SQTIHQWPATLVQPVGSPLSLECTVEGTSNPNLYWYRQAAGRGLQLLFYSVGIGQISSEVPQNLSASRPQDRQFILSSKKLLLSDSGFYLCAWSVRRNQPQHFGDGTRLSIL.

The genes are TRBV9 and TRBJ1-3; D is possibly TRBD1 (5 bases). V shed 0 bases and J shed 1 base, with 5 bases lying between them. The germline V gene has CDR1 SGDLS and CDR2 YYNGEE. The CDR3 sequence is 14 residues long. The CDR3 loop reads CASSVGTSGNTIYF. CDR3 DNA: TGTGCCAGCAGCGTAGGGACATCTGGAAACACCATATATTTT.

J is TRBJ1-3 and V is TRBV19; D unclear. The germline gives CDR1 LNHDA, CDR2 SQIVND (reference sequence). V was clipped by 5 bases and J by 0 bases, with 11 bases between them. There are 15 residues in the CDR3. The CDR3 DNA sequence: TGTGCCAGTAGTCCCCCGGACCGCTCTGGAAACACCATATATTTT. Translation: CASSPPDRSGNTIYF.

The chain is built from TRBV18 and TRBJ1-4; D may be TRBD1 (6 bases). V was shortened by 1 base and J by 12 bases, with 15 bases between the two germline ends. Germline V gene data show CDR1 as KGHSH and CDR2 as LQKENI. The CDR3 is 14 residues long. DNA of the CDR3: TGTGCCAGCTCACCACTAGTGGGCCCAGGGGAACTGTTTTTT. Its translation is CASSPLVGPGELFF.

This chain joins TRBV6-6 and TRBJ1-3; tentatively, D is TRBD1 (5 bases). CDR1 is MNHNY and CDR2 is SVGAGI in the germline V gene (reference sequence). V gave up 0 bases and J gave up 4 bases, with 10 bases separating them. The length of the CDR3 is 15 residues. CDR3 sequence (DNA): TGTGCCAGCAGTTACTCCCAGGGCCGAGGAAACACCATATATTTT. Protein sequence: CASSYSQGRGNTIYF.

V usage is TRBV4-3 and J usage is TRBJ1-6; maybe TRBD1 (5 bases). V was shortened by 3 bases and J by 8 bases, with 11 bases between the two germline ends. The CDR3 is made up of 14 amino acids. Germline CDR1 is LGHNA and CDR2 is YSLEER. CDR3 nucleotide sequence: TGCGCCAGCAGCCACTCGACACAGGATTCACCCCTCCACTTT. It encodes CASSHSTQDSPLHF.

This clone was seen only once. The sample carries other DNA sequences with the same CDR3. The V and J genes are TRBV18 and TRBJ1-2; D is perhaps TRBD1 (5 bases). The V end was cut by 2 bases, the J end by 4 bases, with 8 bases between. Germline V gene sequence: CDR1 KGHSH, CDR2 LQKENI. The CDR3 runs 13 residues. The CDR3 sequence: CASSPDSSYGYTF. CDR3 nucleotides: TGTGCCAGCTCACCAGACAGTAGCTATGGCTACACCTTC.

The CDR3 loop reads CAISEWAGQFF. The CDR3 coding sequence is TGTGCCATCAGTGAATGGGCAGGACAGTTCTTC. This chain joins TRBV10-3 and TRBJ2-1; D remains ambiguous. The germline V gene encodes CDR1 ENHRY and CDR2 SYGVKD. The germline V and J ends were trimmed by 3 bases and 13 bases, with 10 bases remaining between them. There are 11 residues in the CDR3.

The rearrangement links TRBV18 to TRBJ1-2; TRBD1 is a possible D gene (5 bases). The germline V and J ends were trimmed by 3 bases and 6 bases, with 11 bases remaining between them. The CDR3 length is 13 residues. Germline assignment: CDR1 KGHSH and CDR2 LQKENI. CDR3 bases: TGTGCCAGCTCACCTAACACAGGTGATGGCTACACCTTC. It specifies CASSPNTGDGYTF.

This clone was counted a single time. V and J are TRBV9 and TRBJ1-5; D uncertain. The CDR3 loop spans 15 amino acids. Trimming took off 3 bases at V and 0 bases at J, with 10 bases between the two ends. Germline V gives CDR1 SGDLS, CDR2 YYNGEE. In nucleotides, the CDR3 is TGTGCCAGCAGCGCAGCAGGCTTTAGCAATCAGCCCCAGCATTTT. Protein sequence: CASSAAGFSNQPQHF.

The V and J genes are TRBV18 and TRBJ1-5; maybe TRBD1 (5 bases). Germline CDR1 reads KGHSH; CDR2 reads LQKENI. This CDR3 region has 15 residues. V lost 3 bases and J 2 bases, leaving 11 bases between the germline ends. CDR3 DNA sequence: TGTGCCAGCTCACCGTCGACAGCCGGCAATCAGCCCCAGCATTTT. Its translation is CASSPSTAGNQPQHF. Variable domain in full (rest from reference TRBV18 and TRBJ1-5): NAGVMQNPRHLVRRRGQEARLRCSPMKGHSHVYWYRQLPEEGLKFMVYLQKENIIDESGMPKERFSAEFPKEGPSILRIQQVVRGDSAAYFCASSPSTAGNQPQHFGDGTRLSIL.

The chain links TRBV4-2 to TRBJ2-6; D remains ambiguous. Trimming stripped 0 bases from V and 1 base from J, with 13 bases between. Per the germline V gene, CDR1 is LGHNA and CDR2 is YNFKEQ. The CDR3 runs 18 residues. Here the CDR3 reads CASSQDHRRLSGANVLTF. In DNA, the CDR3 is TGTGCCAGCAGCCAAGATCACCGACGTCTATCTGGGGCCAACGTCCTGACTTTC.

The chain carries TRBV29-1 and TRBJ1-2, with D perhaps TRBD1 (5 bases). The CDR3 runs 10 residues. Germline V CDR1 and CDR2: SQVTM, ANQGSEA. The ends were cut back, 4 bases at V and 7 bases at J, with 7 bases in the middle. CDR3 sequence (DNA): TGCAGCGTTGGCCAGGGTGGCTACACCTTC. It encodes CSVGQGGYTF.

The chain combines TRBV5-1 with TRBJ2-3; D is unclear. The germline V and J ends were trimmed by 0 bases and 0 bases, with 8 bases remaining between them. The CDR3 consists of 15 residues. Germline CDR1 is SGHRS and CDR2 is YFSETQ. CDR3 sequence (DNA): TGCGCCAGCAGCTTGGTGGCGGCTAGCACAGATACGCAGTATTTT. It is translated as CASSLVAASTDTQYF.